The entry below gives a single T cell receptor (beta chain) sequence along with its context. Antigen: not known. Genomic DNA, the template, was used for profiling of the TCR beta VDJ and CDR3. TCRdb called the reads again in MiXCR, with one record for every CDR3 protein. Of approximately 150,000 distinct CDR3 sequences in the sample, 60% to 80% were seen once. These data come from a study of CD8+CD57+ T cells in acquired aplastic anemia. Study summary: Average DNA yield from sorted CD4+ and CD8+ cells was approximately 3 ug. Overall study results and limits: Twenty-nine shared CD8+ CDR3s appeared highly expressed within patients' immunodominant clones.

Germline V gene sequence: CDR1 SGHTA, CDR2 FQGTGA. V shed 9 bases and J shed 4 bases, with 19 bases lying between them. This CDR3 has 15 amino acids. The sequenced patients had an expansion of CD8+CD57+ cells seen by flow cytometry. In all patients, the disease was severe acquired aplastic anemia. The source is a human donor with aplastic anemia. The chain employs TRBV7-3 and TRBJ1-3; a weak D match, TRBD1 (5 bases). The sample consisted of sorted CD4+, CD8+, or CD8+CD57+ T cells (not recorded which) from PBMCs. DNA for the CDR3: TGTGCCAGTGGGGCCGGGGCCCTTGGAGGAAACACCATATATTTT. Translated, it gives CASGAGALGGNTIYF.